This T cell receptor (beta chain) was observed in a study of CD8 T cells in ankylosing spondylitis. Quantitative barcoded 5'-RACE was used to prepare TCR beta libraries. A single record per CDR3 protein comes from TCRdb applying MiXCR to the 5' RACE reads. The table shows over 600,000 distinct CDR3 sequences, with roughly 20% occurring only once. Trimming took off 3 bases at V and 5 bases at J, with 11 bases between the two ends. Germline CDR1 DFQATT, CDR2 SNEGSKA (reference sequence). CDR3 size: 13 residues. In this sample, this clonotype turned up a few times. Antigen unknown. Study observations and caveats: According to the report, clones linked to the disease were significantly enriched in matched synovial fluid samples taken from ankylosing spondylitis patients. A TCR beta motif of roughly eight highly homologous variants seemed to mark ankylosing spondylitis blood.

The chain employs TRBV20-1 and TRBJ2-1; D unclear. Sequences were obtained from blood, either unsorted or a sorted T cell fraction (not recorded which). The sequence was obtained from a male donor with ankylosing spondylitis. The CDR3 protein is CSASWTSNNEQFF. DNA for the CDR3: TGCAGTGCTAGCTGGACCTCAAACAATGAGCAGTTCTTC.